Included here is one T cell receptor (beta chain) sequence, with context. Its antigen is unidentified. This specimen belongs to a study of cytomegalovirus exposure and HLA in healthy donors. Germline V gene lookup returns CDR1 MGHRA and CDR2 YSYEKL. The CDR3 loop spans 17 amino acids. Trimming took 1 base from V and 0 from J, leaving 13 bases between them. Amplification used 60 Vbeta primers and 13 Jbeta primers. The data were produced by immunoSEQ multiplex PCR, yet TCRdb's version contains in-frame clones alone and is incomplete. This table has around 62,000 clones, approximately 81% appearing once. General study findings and limits: TCR sequences were mostly rare, though some public TCRs occurred in many donors. Analysis performed later found 16,000 or so TCR beta sequences associated with HLA alleles at 0.05 false discovery rate.

The sample consisted of PBMCs. The sequence was collected from a woman aged 25 to 39 in good health and CMV-seronegative. This chain uses TRBV4-1 with TRBJ1-3; D call uncertain. CDR3 sequence reads: CASSQGRSRSSGNTIYF. CDR3 in DNA: TGCGCCAGCAGCCAAGGGAGGAGCAGGTCCTCTGGAAACACCATATATTTT.